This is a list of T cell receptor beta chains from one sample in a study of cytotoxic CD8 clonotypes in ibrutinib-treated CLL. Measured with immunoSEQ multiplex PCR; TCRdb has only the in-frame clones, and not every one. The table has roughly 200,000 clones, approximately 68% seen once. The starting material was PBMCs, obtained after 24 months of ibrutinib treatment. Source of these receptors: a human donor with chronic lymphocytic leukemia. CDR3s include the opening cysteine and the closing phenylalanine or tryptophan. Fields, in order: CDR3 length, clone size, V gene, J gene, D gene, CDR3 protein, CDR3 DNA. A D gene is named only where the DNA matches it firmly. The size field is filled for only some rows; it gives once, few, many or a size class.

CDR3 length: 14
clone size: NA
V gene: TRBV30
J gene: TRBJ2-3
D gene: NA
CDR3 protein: CAWKRDEGTDTQYF
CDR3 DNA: TGTGCCTGGAAACGGGACGAAGGGACAGATACGCAGTATTTT

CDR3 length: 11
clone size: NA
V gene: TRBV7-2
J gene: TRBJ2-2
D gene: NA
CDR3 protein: CASSLMGELFF
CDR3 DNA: TGTGCCAGCAGCTTAATGGGGGAGCTGTTTTTT

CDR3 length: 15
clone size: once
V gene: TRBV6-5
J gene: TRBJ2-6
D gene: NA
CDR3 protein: CASSLQQITANVLTF
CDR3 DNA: TGTGCCAGCAGCCTACAGCAGATTACGGCCAACGTCCTGACTTTC

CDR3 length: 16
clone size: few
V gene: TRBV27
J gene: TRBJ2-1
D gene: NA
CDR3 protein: CASSLRGGRNYNEQFF
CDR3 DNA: TGTGCCAGCAGTTTAAGGGGGGGCAGGAATTACAATGAGCAGTTCTTC

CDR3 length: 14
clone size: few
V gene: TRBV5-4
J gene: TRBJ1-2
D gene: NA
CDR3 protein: CASSFPQGIYGYTF
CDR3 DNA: TGTGCCAGCAGCTTCCCCCAGGGAATCTATGGCTACACCTTC

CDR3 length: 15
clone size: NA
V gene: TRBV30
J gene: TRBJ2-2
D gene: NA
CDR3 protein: CAWSVGHLNTGELFF
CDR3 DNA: TGTGCCTGGAGTGTAGGGCATCTGAACACCGGGGAGCTGTTTTTT

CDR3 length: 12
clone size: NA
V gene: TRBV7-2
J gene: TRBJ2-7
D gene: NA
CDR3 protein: CASSYTSYEQYF
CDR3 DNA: TGTGCCAGCAGCTATACCTCCTACGAGCAGTACTTC

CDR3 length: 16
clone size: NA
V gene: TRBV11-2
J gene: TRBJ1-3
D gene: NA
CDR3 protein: CASSLRGGQAGNTIYF
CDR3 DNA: TGTGCCAGCAGCTTACGGGGGGGCCAAGCTGGAAACACCATATATTTT

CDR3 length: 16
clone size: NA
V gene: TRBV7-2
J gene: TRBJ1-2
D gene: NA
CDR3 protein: CASSHSPWGRDYGYTF
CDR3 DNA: TGTGCCAGCAGCCATTCCCCGTGGGGGAGGGACTATGGCTACACCTTC

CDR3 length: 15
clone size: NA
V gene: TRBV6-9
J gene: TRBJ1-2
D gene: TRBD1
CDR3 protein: CASSYSDRVGPGYTF
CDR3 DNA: TGTGCCAGCAGTTATTCGGACAGGGTAGGTCCTGGCTACACCTTC

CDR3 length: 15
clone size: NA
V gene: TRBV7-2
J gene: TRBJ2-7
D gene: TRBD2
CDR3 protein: CASSLPTSGSYEQYF
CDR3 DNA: TGTGCCAGCAGCTTACCTACTAGCGGGTCCTACGAGCAGTACTTC

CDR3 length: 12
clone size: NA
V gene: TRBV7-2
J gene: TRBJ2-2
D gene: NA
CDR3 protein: CASSGVPGELFF
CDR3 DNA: TGTGCCAGCAGCGGTGTCCCCGGGGAGCTGTTTTTT

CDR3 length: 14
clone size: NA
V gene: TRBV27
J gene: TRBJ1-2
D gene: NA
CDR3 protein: CASSRTFTNYGYTF
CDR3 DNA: TGTGCCAGCAGCAGGACATTTACTAACTATGGCTACACCTTC

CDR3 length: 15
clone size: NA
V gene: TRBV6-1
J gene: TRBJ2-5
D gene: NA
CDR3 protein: CASSDGAGYQETQYF
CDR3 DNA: TGTGCCAGCAGTGACGGGGCGGGGTACCAAGAGACCCAGTACTTC

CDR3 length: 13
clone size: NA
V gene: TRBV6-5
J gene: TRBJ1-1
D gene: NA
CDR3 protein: CASSYSRDTEAFF
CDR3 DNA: TGTGCCAGCAGTTACTCCAGGGACACTGAAGCTTTCTTT

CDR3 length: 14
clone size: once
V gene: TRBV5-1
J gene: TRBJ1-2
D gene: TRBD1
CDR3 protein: CASSPDRGADGYTF
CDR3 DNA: TGCGCCAGCAGCCCGGACAGGGGGGCGGATGGCTACACCTTC

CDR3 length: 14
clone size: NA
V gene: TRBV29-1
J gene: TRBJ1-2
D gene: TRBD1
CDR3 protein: CSVGGQGARNGYTF
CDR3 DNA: TGCAGCGTTGGGGGACAGGGGGCGCGGAATGGCTACACCTTC

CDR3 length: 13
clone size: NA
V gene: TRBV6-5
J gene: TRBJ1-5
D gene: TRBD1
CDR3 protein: CASSYSRDSAQHF
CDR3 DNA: TGTGCCAGCAGTTACTCGAGGGACAGTGCCCAGCATTTT

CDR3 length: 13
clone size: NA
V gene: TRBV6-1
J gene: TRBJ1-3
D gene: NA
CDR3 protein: CASSTDIGNTIYF
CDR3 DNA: TGTGCCAGCAGTACGGACATCGGAAACACCATATATTTT

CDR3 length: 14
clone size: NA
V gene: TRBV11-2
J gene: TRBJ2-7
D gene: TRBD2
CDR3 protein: CASSLIAGVNEQYF
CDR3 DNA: TGTGCCAGCAGCCTTATAGCGGGAGTCAACGAGCAGTACTTC

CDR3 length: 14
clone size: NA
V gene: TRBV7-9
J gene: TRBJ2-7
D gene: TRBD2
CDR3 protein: CASSLTSGIYEQYF
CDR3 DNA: TGTGCCAGCAGCTTAACTAGCGGGATATACGAGCAGTACTTC

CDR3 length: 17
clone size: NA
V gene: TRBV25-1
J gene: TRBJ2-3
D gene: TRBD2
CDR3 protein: CASELTSLAGAGDTQYF
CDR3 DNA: TGTGCCAGCGAGCTCACCTCACTAGCGGGAGCCGGCGATACGCAGTATTTT

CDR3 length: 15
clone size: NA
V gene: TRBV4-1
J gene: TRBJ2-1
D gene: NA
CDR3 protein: CASSQDVLVLNEQFF
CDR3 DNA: TGCGCCAGCAGCCAAGATGTACTAGTACTCAATGAGCAGTTCTTC

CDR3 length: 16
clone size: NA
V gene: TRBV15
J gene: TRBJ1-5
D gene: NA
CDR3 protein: CATSRDSGTLNQPQHF
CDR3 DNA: TGTGCCACCAGCAGAGATTCCGGGACATTGAATCAGCCCCAGCATTTT

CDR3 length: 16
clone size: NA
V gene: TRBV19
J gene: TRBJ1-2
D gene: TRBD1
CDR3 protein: CASSMGDRPDNYGYTF
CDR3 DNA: TGTGCCAGTAGTATGGGGGACAGGCCAGACAACTATGGCTACACCTTC

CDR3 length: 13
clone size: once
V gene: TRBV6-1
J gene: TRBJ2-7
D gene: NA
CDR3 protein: CASSAQASHEQYF
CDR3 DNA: TGTGCCAGCAGTGCACAGGCGTCCCACGAGCAGTACTTC

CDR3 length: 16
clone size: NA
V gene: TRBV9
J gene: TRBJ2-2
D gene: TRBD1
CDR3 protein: CASSAWTGVNTGELFF
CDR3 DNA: TGTGCCAGCAGCGCTTGGACAGGGGTGAACACCGGGGAGCTGTTTTTT

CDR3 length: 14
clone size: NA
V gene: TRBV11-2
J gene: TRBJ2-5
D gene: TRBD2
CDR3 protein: CASSSSGSMETQYF
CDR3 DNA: TGTGCCAGCAGCTCAAGCGGGAGCATGGAGACCCAGTACTTC

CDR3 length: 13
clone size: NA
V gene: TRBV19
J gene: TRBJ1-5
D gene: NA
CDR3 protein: CASSIAGSQPQHF
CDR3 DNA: TGTGCCAGTAGTATCGCTGGGTCTCAGCCCCAGCATTTT

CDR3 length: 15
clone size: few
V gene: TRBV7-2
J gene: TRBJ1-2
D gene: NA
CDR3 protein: CASTLTRGGTSGYTF
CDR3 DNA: TGTGCCAGCACCTTAACTAGGGGGGGAACCAGTGGCTACACCTTC

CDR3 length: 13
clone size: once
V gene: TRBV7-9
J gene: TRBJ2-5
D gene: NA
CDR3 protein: CASSTRRPQTQYF
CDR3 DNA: TGTGCCAGCAGCACAAGACGCCCGCAGACCCAGTACTTC

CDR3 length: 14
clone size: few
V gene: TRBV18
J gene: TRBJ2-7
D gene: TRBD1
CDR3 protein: CASSLDRASYEQYF
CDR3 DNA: TGTGCCAGCTCACTGGACAGGGCCTCCTACGAGCAGTACTTC

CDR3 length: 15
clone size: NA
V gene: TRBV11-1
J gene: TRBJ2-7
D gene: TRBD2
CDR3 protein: CASSYGTSVTYEQYF
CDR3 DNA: TGTGCCAGCAGTTACGGGACTAGCGTTACCTACGAGCAGTACTTC

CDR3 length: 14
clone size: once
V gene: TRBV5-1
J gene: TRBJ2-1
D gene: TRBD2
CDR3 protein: CASRAGTSGNEQFF
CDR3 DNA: TGCGCCAGCAGGGCCGGGACTAGCGGGAATGAGCAGTTCTTC

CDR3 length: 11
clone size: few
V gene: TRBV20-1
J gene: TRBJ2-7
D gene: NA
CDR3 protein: CSARGPYEQYF
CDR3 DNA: TGCAGTGCTCGAGGGCCCTACGAGCAGTACTTC

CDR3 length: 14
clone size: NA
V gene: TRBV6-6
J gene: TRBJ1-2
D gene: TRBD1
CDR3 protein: CASSRDRGFYGYTF
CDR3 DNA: TGTGCCAGCAGTAGAGACAGGGGGTTTTATGGCTACACCTTC

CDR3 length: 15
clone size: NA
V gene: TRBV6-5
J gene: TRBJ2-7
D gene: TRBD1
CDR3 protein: CASSPQWDRGAEQYF
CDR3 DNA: TGTGCCAGCAGCCCCCAATGGGACAGGGGTGCCGAGCAGTACTTC

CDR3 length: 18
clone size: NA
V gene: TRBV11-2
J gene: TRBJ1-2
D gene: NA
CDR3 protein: CASSLGWVRMGFGYGYTF
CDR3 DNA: TGTGCCAGCAGCTTAGGGTGGGTTCGCATGGGATTTGGCTATGGCTACACCTTC

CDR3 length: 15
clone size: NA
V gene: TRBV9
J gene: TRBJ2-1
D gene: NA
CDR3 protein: CASSVEGREYNEQFF
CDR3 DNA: TGTGCCAGCAGCGTAGAGGGACGGGAGTACAATGAGCAGTTCTTC

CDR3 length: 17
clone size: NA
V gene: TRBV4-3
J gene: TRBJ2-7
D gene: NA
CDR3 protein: CASSQANGGPKAYEQYF
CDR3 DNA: TGCGCCAGCAGCCAGGCCAACGGTGGACCTAAGGCGTACGAGCAGTACTTC

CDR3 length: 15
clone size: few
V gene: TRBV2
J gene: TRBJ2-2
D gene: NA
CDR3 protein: CASSRRTDNTGELFF
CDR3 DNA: TGTGCCAGCAGCCGCAGGACAGACAACACCGGGGAGCTGTTTTTT

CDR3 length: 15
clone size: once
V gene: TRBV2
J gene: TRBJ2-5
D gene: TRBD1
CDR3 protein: CASRADRGRSETQYF
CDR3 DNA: TGTGCCAGCAGGGCCGACAGGGGGCGCTCCGAGACCCAGTACTTC

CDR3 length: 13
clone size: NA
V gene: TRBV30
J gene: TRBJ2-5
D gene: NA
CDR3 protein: CAWTAQLPGTQYF
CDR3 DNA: TGTGCCTGGACGGCACAACTACCAGGGACCCAGTACTTC

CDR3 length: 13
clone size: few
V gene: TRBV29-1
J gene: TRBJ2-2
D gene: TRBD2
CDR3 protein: CSVGLAGTGELFF
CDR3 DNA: TGCAGCGTGGGACTAGCGGGCACCGGGGAGCTGTTTTTT

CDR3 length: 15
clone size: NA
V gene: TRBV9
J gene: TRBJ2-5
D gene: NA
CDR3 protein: CASSLGGFNGETQYF
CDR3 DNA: TGTGCCAGCAGCCTTGGGGGATTTAACGGGGAGACCCAGTACTTC

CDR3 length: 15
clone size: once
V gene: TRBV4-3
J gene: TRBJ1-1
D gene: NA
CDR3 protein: CASSQDLVRRLLAFF
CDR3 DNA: TGCGCCAGCAGCCAAGATCTAGTACGCCGGCTCTTAGCTTTCTTT

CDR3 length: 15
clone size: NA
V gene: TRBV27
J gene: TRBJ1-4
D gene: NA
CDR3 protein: CASSLSRGANEKLFF
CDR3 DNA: TGTGCCAGCAGTTTAAGCAGGGGCGCAAATGAAAAACTGTTTTTT

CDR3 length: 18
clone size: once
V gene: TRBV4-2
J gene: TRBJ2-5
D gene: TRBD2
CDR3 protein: CASSRGGLAGGRQETQYF
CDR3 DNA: TGTGCCAGCAGCCGAGGGGGACTAGCGGGAGGAAGGCAAGAGACCCAGTACTTC

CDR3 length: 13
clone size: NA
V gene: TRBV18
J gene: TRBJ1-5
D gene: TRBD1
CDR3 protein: CASSQGTGWPQHF
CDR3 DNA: TGTGCCAGCTCACAAGGGACAGGGTGGCCCCAGCATTTT

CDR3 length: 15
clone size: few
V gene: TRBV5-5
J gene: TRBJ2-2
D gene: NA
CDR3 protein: CASSFRTDDTGELFF
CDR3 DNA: TGTGCCAGCAGCTTTCGGACAGACGACACCGGGGAGCTGTTTTTT

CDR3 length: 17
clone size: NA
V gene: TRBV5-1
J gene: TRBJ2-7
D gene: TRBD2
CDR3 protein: CASSLVLAGGSSYEQYF
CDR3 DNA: TGCGCCAGCAGCTTGGTGTTAGCGGGAGGGAGCTCCTACGAGCAGTACTTC

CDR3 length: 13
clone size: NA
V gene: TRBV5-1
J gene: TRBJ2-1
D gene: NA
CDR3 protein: CASSLEVENEQFF
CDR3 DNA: TGCGCCAGCAGCTTGGAGGTCGAAAATGAGCAGTTCTTC

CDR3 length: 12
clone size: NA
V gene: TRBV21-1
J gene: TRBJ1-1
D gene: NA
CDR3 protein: CASSSQGTEAFF
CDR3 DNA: TGTGCCAGCAGCTCACAGGGGACTGAAGCTTTCTTT

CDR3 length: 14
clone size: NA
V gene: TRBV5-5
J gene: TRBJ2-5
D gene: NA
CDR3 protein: CASSPSGQQETQYF
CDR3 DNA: TGTGCCAGCAGCCCATCGGGTCAACAAGAGACCCAGTACTTC

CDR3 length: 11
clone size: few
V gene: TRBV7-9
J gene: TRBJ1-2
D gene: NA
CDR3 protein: CASSLLYGYTF
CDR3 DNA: TGTGCCAGCAGCTTACTATATGGCTACACCTTC

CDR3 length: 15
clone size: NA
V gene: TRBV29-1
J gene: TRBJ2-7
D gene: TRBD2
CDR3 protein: CSVDKWTSKTYEQYF
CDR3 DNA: TGCAGCGTTGATAAATGGACTAGCAAAACCTACGAGCAGTACTTC

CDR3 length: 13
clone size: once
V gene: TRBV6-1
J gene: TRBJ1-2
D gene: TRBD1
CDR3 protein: CASRPGQGYGYTF
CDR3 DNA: TGTGCCAGCAGGCCCGGACAGGGCTATGGCTACACCTTC

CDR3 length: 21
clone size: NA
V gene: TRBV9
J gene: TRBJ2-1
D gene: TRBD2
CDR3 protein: CASSSSGGSGRPRRSYNEQFF
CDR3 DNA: TGTGCCAGCAGCTCCTCCGGGGGTAGCGGGAGACCTCGACGCTCCTACAATGAGCAGTTCTTC

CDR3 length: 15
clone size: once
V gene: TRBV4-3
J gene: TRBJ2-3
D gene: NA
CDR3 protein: CASSQDWGSTDTQYF
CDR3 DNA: TGCGCCAGCAGCCAAGATTGGGGGTCCACAGATACGCAGTATTTT

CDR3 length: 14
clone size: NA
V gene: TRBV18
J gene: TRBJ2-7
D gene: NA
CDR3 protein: CASSRVGVSYEQYF
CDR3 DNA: TGTGCCAGCTCACGAGTAGGAGTCAGCTACGAGCAGTACTTC